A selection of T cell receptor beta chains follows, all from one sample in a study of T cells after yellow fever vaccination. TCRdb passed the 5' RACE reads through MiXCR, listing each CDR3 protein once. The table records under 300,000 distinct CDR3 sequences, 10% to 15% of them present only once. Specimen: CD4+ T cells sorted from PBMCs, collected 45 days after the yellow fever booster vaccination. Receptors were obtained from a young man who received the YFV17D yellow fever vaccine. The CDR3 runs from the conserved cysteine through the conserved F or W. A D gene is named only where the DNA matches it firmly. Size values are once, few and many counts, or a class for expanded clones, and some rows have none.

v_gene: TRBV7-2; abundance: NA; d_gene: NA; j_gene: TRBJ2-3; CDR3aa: CASSLERSYGARF; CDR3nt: TGTGCCAGCAGCTTAGAACGGAGCTACGGGGCTCGGTTT
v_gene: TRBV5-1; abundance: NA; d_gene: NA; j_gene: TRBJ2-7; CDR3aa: CVSSTGQNLGGGEQYF; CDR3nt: TGCGTCAGCAGCACTGGACAGAACTTGGGAGGAGGCGAGCAGTACTTC
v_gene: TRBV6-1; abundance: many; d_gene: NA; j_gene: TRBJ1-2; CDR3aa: CASSSDPSALYGYTF; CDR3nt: TGTGCCAGCAGTAGCGACCCTTCAGCACTCTATGGCTACACCTTC
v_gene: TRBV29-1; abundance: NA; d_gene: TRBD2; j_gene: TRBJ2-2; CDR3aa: CSTRLAGGAGELFF; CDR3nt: TGCAGCACCCGACTAGCGGGAGGTGCCGGGGAGCTGTTTTTT
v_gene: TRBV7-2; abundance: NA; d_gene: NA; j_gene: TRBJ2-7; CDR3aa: CASSPPPFYEQYF; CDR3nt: TGTGCCAGCAGCCCCCCTCCATTTTACGAGCAGTACTTC
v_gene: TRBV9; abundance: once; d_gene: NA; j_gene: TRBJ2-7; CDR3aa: CASSPLMDSYEQYF; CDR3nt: TGTGCCAGCAGCCCTCTAATGGACAGCTACGAGCAGTACTTC
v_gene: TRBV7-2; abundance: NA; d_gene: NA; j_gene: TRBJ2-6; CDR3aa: CASSLTRWDTGANVLTF; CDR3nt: TGTGCCAGCAGCTTAACCCGGTGGGACACCGGGGCCAACGTCCTGACTTTC
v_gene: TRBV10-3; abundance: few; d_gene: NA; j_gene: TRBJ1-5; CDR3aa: CAISESSKRGGNQPQHF; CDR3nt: TGTGCCATCAGTGAGTCGTCGAAGCGGGGTGGCAATCAGCCCCAGCATTTT
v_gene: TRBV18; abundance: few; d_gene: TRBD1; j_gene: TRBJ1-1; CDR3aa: CASSPGQARFGTEAFF; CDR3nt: TGTGCCAGCTCACCGGGACAGGCAAGGTTTGGCACTGAAGCTTTCTTT
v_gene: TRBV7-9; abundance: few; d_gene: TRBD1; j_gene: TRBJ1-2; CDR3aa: CASSPWTGSDYTF; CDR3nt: TGTGCCAGCAGCCCGTGGACAGGTTCTGACTACACCTTC
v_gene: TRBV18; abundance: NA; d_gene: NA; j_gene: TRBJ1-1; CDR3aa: CASSPGRTVNTEAFF; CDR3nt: TGTGCCAGCTCACCCGGGAGGACAGTGAACACTGAAGCTTTCTTT
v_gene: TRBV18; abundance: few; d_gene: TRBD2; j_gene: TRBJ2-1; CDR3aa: CASSPRLAEYSYNEQFF; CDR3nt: TGTGCCAGCTCACCGCGACTAGCGGAATACTCCTACAATGAGCAGTTCTTC
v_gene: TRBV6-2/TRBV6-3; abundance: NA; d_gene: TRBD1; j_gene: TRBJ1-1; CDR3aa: CASSTFGTGKESEAFF; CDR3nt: TGTGCCAGCAGCACCTTTGGGACAGGGAAGGAAAGTGAAGCTTTCTTT
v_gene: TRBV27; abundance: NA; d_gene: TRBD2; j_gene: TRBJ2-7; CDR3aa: CASRPSGGLVHF; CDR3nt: TGTGCCAGCAGGCCTAGCGGGGGTTTGGTGCACTTC
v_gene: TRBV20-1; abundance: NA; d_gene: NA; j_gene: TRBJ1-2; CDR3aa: CSVIGPANYGYTF; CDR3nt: TGCAGTGTCATAGGACCAGCTAACTATGGCTACACCTTC
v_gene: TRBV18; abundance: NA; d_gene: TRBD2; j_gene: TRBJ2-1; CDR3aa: CASPPQVSGSLFSYNEQFF; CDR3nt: TGTGCCAGCCCACCACAGGTTAGCGGGAGTCTATTCTCCTACAATGAGCAGTTCTTC